This TCR beta chain was recovered during a study of blood T cell repertoires in COVID-19. Study overall: Samples came from the United States, Italy and Spain, spanning acute and convalescent COVID-19. In each case, the material was cDNA or gDNA derived from T cells, B-cell-depleted T cells, or PBMCs.

TCRdb's copy holds only in-frame clones and misses some; the assay was immunoSEQ multiplex PCR. This table has around 500,000 clones, approximately 85% appearing once. CDR3 length: 14 amino acids. In germline, CDR1 is SGDLS, CDR2 YYNGEE. V dropped 0 bases and J dropped 2; count of bases not matched to a gene: 0. A note on this clone: Different DNA sequences within this sample yield the same CDR3.

The sequence came from a human donor in a cohort sampled during active COVID-19. The sequencing input was peripheral blood. The V and J genes are TRBV9 and TRBJ2-7, with 9 bases matching TRBD1. Written as DNA, the CDR3 is TGTGCCAGCAGCGTAGGACAGGGGGCCTACGAGCAGTACTTC. This sequence encodes CASSVGQGAYEQYF.